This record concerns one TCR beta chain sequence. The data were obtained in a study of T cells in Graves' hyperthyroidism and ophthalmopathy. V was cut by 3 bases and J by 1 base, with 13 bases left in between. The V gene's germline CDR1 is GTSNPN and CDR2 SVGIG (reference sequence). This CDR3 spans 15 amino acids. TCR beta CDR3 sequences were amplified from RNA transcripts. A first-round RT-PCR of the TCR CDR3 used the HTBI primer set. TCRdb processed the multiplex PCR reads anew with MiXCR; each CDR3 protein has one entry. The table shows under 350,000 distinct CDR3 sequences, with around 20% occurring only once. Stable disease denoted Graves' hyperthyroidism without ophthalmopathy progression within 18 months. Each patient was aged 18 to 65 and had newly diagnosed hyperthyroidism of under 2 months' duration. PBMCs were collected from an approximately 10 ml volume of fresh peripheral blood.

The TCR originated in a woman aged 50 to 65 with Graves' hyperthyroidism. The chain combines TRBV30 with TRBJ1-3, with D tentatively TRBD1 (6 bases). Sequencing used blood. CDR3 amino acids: CAWSGTQGSGNTIYF. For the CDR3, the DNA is TGTGCCTGGAGCGGAACACAGGGTTCTGGAAACACCATATATTTT. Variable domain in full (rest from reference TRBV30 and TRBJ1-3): SQTIHQWPATLVQPVGSPLSLECTVEGTSNPNLYWYRQAAGRGLQLLFYSVGIGQISSEVPQNLSASRPQDRQFILSSKKLLLSDSGFYLCAWSGTQGSGNTIYFGEGSWLTVV.